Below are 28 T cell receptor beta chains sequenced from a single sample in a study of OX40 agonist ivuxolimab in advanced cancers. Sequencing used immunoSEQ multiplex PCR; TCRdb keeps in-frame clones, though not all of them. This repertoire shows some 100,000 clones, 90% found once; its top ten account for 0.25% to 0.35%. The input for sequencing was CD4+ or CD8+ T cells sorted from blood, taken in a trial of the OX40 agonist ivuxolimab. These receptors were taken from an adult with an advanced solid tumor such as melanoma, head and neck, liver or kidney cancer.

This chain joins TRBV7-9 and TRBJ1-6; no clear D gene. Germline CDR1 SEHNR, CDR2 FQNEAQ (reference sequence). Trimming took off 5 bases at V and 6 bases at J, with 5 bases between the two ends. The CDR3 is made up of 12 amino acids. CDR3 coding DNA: TGTGCCAGCAGCCACCCTAATTCACCCCTCCACTTT. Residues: CASSHPNSPLHF.

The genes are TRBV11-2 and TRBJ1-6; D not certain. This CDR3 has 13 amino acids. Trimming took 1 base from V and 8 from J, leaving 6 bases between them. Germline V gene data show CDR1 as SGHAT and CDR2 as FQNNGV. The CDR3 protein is CASSLVSDSPLHF. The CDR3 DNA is TGTGCCAGCAGCTTAGTGTCGGATTCACCCCTCCACTTT.

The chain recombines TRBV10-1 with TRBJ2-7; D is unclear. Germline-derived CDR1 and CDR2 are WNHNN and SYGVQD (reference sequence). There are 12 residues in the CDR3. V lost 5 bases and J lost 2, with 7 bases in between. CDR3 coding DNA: TGCGCCAGCAGTCGCTCCACCTACGAGCAGTACTTC. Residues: CASSRSTYEQYF.

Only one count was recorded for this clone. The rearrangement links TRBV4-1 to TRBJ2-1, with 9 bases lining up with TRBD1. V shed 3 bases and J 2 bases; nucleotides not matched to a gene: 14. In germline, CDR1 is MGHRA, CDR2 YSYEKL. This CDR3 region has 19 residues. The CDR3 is CASSHRPSQGQGTYNEQFF. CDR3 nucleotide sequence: TGCGCCAGCAGCCACCGCCCGAGCCAGGGACAGGGAACCTACAATGAGCAGTTCTTC.

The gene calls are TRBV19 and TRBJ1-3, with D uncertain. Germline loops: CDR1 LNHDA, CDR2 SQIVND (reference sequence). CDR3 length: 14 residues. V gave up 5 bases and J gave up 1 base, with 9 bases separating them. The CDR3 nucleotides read TGTGCCAGTAGTTTGGACCGTTCTGGAAACACCATATATTTT. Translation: CASSLDRSGNTIYF. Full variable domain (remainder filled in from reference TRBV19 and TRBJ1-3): DGGITQSPKYLFRKEGQNVTLSCEQNLNHDAMYWYRQDPGQGLRLIYYSQIVNDFQKGDIAEGYSVSREKKESFPLTVTSAQKNPTAFYLCASSLDRSGNTIYFGEGSWLTVV.

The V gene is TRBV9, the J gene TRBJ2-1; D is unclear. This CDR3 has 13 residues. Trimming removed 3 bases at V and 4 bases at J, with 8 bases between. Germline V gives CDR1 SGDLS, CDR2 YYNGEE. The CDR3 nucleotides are TGTGCCAGCAGCGCGACGATTTACAATGAGCAGTTCTTC. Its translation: CASSATIYNEQFF. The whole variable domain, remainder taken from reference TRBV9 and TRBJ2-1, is DSGVTQTPKHLITATGQRVTLRCSPRSGDLSVYWYQQSLDQGLQFLIQYYNGEERAKGNILERFSAQQFPDLHSELNLSSLELGDSALYFCASSATIYNEQFFGPGTRLTVL.

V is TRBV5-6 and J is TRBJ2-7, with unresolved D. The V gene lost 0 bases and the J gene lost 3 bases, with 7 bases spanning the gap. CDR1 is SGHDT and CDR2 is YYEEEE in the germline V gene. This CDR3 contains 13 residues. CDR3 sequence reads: CASSLDLGYEQYF. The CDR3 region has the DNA TGTGCCAGCAGCTTGGATCTGGGCTACGAGCAGTACTTC.

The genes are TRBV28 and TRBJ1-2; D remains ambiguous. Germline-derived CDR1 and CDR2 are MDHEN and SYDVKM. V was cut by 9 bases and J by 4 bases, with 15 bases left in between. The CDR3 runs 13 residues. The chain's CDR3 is CASQSAGLYGYTF. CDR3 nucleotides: TGTGCCAGTCAATCCGCCGGCCTCTATGGCTACACCTTC.

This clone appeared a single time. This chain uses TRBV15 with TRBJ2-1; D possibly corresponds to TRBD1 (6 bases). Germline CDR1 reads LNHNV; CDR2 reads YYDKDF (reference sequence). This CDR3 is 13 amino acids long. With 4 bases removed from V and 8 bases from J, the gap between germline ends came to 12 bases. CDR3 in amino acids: CATSMGQRYEQFF. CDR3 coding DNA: TGTGCCACCAGCATGGGACAACGCTATGAGCAGTTCTTC.

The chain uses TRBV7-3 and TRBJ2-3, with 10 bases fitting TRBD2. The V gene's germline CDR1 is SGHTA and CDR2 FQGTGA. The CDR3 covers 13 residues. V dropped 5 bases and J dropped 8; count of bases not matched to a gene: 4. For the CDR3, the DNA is TGTGCCAGCAGCCGAGCGGGAGGGAGTACGCAGTATTTT. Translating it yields CASSRAGGSTQYF.

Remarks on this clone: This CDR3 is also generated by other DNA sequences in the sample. The CDR3 spells CASSLAVYNEQFF. The CDR3 nucleotides read TGTGCCAGCAGCTTAGCGGTTTACAATGAGCAGTTCTTC. The chain recombines TRBV7-2 with TRBJ2-1; D gene unclear. The CDR3 has 13 amino acids. Germline V CDR1 and CDR2: SGHTA, FQGNSA. V gave up 0 bases and J gave up 4 bases, with 4 bases separating them.

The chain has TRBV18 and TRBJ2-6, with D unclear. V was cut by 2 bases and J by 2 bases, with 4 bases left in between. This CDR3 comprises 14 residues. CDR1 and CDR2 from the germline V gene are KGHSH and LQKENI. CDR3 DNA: TGTGCCAGCTCACCAAATACTGGGGCCAACGTCCTGACTTTC. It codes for CASSPNTGANVLTF.

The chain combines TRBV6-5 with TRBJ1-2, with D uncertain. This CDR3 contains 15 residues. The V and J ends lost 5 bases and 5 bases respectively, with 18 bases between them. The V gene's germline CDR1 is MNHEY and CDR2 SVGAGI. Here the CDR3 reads CASSGPEWVSYGYTF. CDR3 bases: TGTGCCAGCAGTGGACCCGAATGGGTATCTTATGGCTACACCTTC.

Here the CDR3 DNA reads TGCGCCAGCGCAGACTCCTACGAGCAGTACTTC. Protein product: CASADSYEQYF. This rearrangement joins TRBV5-1 to TRBJ2-7; D uncertain. CDR1 and CDR2 (germline): SGHRS, YFSETQ. Trimming shortened V by 7 bases and J by 0 bases, and 5 bases separated the two germline ends. CDR3 length: 11 residues.

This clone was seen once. The CDR3 region is CACGTALDYGYTF. The CDR3 nucleotides read TGTGCCTGCGGTACAGCCCTCGACTATGGCTACACCTTC. The rearrangement joins TRBV6-5 to TRBJ1-2; D is unresolved. Germline CDR1 is MNHEY and CDR2 is SVGAGI. The V and J ends lost 11 bases and 3 bases respectively, with 16 bases between them. CDR3 length equals 13 residues.

The CDR3 reads CASSSGAAGPYEQYF. The CDR3 DNA is TGTGCCAGCAGTTCCGGAGCAGCGGGGCCCTACGAGCAGTACTTC. The chain joins TRBV28 to TRBJ2-7; the match to TRBD2 covers 7 bases. The J segment lost 2 bases and the V segment lost 4 bases, leaving 8 bases of the junction unmatched. Germline CDR1 and CDR2: MDHEN and SYDVKM. This CDR3 is built from 15 residues. The full variable domain, completed using reference TRBV28 and TRBJ2-7, is DVKVTQSSRYLVKRTGEKVFLECVQDMDHENMFWYRQDPGLGLRLIYFSYDVKMKEKGDIPEGYSVSREKKERFSLILESASTNQTSMYLCASSSGAAGPYEQYFGPGTRLTVT.

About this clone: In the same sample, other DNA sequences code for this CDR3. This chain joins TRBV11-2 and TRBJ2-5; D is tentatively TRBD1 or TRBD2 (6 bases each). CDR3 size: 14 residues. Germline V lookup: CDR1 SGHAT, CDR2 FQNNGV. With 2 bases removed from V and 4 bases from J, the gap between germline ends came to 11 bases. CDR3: CASSLSGGRETQYF. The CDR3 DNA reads TGTGCCAGCAGCTTAAGTGGGGGGCGAGAGACCCAGTACTTC.

CDR3 DNA: TGTGCCAGCAGAAGGGGACTCGAGAACACCGGGGAGCTGTTTTTT. Its translation: CASRRGLENTGELFF. The chain employs TRBV6-5 and TRBJ2-2; the D gene is possibly TRBD2 (6 bases). The germline CDR1 and CDR2 sequences are MNHEY and SVGAGI. V was shortened by 6 bases and J by 1 base, with 12 bases between the two germline ends. This CDR3 is 15 amino acids long.

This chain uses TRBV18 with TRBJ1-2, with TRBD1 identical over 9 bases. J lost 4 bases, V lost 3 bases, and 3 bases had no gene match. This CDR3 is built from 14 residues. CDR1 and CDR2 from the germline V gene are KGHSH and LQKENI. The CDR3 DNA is TGTGCCAGCTCACCCCAGGGACAGGGCTATGGCTACACCTTC. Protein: CASSPQGQGYGYTF.

CDR3 residues: CATRAEAGNEQFF. Here the CDR3 DNA reads TGTGCCACCAGGGCGGAAGCGGGAAATGAGCAGTTCTTC. This rearrangement joins TRBV15 to TRBJ2-1; 7 bases fit TRBD2. V was pared by 6 bases and J by 7 bases, with 6 bases of the junction left unmatched. The germline V gene encodes CDR1 LNHNV and CDR2 YYDKDF (reference sequence). The CDR3 sequence is 13 residues long.

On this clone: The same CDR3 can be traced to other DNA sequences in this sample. CDR3 sequence: CASSRQGGETQYF. CDR3 nucleotide sequence: TGTGCCAGCTCACGACAGGGGGGTGAGACCCAGTACTTC. The rearrangement uses TRBV18 and TRBJ2-5; 9 positions agree with TRBD1. The CDR3 has 13 residues. Germline V CDR1 and CDR2: KGHSH, LQKENI. V lost 4 bases to trimming and J lost 5 bases; unmatched junction nucleotides: 2.

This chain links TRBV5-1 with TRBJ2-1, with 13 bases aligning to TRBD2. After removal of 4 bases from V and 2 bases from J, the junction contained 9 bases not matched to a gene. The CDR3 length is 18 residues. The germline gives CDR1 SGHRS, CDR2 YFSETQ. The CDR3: CASSGTGLAGPAYNEQFF. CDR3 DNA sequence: TGCGCCAGCAGCGGAACGGGACTAGCGGGACCTGCCTACAATGAGCAGTTCTTC.

CDR3 sequence: CAARGGAIGTEAFF. In DNA, the CDR3 is TGTGCCGCCCGAGGGGGGGCAATAGGCACTGAAGCTTTCTTT. This sequence joins TRBV10-3 and TRBJ1-1; the D gene is possibly TRBD1 (6 bases). There are 14 residues in the CDR3. The V end was cut by 11 bases, the J end by 4 bases, with 20 bases between. Germline V gene lookup returns CDR1 ENHRY and CDR2 SYGVKD.

CDR3 sequence (DNA): TGTGCCAGCAGCTTGACTAGCGGGGCTAGGAAGCAGTACTTC. Protein product: CASSLTSGARKQYF. J is TRBJ2-7 and V is TRBV5-6; TRBD2 aligns across 10 bases. The ends lost 1 base at V and 8 bases at J; junction bases unmatched: 6. CDR1 is SGHDT, CDR2 YYEEEE, per germline. The CDR3 spans 14 residues. Variable domain in full (rest from reference TRBV5-6 and TRBJ2-7): DAGVTQSPTHLIKTRGQQVTLRCSPKSGHDTVSWYQQALGQGPQFIFQYYEEEERQRGNFPDRFSGHQFPNYSSELNVNALLLGDSALYLCASSLTSGARKQYFGPGTRLTVT.

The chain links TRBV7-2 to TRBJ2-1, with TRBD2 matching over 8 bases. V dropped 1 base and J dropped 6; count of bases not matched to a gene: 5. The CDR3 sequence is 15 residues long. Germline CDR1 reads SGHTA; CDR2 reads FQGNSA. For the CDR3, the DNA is TGTGCCAGCAGCTTAGACCAGCGGGGGACCAATGAGCAGTTCTTC. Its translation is CASSLDQRGTNEQFF.

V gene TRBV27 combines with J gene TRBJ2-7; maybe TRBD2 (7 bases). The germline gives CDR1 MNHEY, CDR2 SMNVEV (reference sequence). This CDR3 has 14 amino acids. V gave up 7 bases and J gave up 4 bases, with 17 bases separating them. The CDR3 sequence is CASKNSGRGYEQYF. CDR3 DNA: TGTGCCAGCAAGAACTCAGGGAGGGGGTACGAGCAGTACTTC.

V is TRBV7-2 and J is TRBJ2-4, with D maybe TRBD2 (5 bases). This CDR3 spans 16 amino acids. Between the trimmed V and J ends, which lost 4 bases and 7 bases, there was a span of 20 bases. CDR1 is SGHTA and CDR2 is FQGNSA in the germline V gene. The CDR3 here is CASSSAAAGGLNIQYF. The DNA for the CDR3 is TGTGCCAGCAGCTCCGCAGCCGCCGGAGGATTGAACATTCAGTACTTC.

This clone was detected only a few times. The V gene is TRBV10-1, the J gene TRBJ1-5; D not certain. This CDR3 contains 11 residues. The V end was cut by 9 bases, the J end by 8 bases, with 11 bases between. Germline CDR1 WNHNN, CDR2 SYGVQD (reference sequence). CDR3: CARTWMEPQHF. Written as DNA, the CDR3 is TGCGCCAGAACCTGGATGGAGCCCCAGCATTTT.